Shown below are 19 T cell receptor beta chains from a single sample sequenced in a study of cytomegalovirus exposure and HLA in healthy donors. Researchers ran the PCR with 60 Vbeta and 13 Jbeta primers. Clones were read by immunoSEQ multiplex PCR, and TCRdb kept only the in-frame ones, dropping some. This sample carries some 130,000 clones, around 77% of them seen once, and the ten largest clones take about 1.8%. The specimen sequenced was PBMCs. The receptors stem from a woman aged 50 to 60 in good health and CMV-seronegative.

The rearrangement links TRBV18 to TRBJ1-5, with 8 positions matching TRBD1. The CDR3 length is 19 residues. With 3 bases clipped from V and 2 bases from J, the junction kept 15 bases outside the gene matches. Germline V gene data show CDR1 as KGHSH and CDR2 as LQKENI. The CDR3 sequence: CASSPRGTGQGGGNQPQHF. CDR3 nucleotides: TGTGCCAGCTCACCCCGAGGGACCGGACAGGGTGGGGGCAATCAGCCCCAGCATTTT.

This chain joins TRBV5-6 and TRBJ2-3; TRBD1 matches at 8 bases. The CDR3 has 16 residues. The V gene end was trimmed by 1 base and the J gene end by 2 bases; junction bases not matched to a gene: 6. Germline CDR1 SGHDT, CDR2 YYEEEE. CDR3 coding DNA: TGTGCCAGCAGCTTGACCACAGGGGGGCCCACAGATACGCAGTATTTT. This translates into CASSLTTGGPTDTQYF.

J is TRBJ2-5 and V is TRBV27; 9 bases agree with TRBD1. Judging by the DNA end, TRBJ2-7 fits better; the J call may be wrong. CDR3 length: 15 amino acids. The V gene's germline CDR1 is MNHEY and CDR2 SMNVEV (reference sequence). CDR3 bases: TGTGCCAGCAGTCCCGGGACAGGGATAAACTACGAGCAGTACTTC. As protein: CASSPGTGINYEQYF.

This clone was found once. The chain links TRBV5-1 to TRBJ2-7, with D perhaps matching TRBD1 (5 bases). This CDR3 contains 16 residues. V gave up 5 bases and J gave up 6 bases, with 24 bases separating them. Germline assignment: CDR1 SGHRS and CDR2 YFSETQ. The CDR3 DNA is TGCGCCAGCAGTAAGCTTGTTGCTGGGGCGCGATGCGAGCAGTACTTC. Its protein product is CASSKLVAGARCEQYF.

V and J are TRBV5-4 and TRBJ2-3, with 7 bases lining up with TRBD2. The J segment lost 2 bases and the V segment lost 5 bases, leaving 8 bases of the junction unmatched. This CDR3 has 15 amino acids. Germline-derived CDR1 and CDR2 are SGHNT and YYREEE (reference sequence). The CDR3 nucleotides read TGTGCCAGCAGAAAGGGGCTAGCGGCCACAGATACGCAGTATTTT. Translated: CASRKGLAATDTQYF. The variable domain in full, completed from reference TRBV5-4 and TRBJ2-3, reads ETGVTQSPTHLIKTRGQQVTLRCSSQSGHNTVSWYQQALGQGPQFIFQYYREEENGRGNFPPRFSGLQFPNYSSELNVNALELDDSALYLCASRKGLAATDTQYFGPGTRLTVL.

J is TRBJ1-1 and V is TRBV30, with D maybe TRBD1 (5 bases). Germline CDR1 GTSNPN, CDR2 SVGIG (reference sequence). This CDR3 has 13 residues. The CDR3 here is CAWGGDGNTEAFF. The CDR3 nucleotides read TGTGCGTGGGGCGGGGATGGAAACACTGAAGCTTTCTTT.

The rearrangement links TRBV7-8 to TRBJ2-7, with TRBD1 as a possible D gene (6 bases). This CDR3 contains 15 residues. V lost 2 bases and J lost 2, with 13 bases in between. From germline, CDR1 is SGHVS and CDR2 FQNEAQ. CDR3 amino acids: CASSLSPGAPYEQYF. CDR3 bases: TGTGCCAGCAGCTTATCCCCAGGGGCACCCTACGAGCAGTACTTC.

The CDR3 here is CASSQSPTGGGETQYF. The CDR3 DNA sequence: TGCGCCAGCAGCCAATCCCCCACAGGGGGAGGAGAGACCCAGTACTTC. The chain uses TRBV4-1 and TRBJ2-5, with 8 bases fitting TRBD1. The V gene end was trimmed by 2 bases and the J gene end by 4 bases; junction bases not matched to a gene: 9. This CDR3 is built from 16 residues. Germline V gene data show CDR1 as MGHRA and CDR2 as YSYEKL.

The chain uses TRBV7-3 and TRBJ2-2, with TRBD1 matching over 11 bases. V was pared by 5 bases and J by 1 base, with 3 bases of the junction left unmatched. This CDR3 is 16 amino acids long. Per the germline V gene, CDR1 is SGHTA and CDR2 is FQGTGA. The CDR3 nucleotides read TGTGCCAGCAGCCCTGGGACAGGGGGGAACACCGGGGAGCTGTTTTTT. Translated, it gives CASSPGTGGNTGELFF.

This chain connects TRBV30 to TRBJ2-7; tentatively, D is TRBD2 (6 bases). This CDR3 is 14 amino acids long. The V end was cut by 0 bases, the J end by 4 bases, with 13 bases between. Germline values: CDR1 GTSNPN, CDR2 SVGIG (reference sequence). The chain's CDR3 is CAWSVGGASYEQYV. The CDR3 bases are TGTGCCTGGAGTGTCGGGGGAGCTAGTTACGAGCAGTACGTC.

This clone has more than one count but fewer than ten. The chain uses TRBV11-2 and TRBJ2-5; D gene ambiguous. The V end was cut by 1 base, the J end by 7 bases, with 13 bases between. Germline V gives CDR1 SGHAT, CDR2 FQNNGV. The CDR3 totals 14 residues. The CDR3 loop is CASSLALGLGTQYF. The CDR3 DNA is TGTGCCAGCAGCTTAGCTCTGGGCTTGGGGACCCAGTACTTC.

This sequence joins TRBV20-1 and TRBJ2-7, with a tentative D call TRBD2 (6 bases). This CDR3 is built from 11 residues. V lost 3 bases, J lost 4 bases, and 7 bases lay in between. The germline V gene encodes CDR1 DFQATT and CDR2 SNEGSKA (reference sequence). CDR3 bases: TGCAGTGCTAGGGGGGGTTACGAGCAGTACGTC. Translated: CSARGGYEQYV.

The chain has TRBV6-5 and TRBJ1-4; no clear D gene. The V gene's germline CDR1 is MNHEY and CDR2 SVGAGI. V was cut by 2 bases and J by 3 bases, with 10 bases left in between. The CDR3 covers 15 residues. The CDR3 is CASSYDMGANEKLFF. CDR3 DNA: TGTGCCAGCAGTTACGACATGGGAGCTAATGAAAAACTGTTTTTT.

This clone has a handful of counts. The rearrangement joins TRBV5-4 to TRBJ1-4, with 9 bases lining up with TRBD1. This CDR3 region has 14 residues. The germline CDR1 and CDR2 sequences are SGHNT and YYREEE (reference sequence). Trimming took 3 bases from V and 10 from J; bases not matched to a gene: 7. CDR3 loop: CASSSQGAGGKLFF. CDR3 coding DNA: TGTGCCAGCAGCTCACAGGGGGCGGGTGGAAAACTGTTTTTT.

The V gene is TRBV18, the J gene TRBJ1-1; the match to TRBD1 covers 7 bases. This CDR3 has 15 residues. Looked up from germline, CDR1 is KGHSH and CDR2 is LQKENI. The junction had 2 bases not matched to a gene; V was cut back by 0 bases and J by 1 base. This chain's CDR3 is CASSPPGQKNTEAFF. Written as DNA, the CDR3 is TGTGCCAGCTCACCACCGGGACAGAAGAACACTGAAGCTTTCTTT.

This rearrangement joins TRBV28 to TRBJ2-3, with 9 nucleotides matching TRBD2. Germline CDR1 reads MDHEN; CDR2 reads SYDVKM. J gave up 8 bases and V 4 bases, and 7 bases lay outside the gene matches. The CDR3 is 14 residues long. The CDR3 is CASSSREGSRTQYF. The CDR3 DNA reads TGTGCCAGCAGTTCGCGGGAGGGTAGTCGTACGCAGTATTTT. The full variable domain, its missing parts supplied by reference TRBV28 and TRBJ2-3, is DVKVTQSSRYLVKRTGEKVFLECVQDMDHENMFWYRQDPGLGLRLIYFSYDVKMKEKGDIPEGYSVSREKKERFSLILESASTNQTSMYLCASSSREGSRTQYFGPGTRLTVL.

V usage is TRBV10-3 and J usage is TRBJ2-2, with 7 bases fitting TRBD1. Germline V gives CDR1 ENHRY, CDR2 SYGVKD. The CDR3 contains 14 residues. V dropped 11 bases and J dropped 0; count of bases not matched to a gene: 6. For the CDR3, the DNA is TGTGCCGTCCGGGACAGCGCGAACACCGGGGAGCTGTTTTTT. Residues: CAVRDSANTGELFF.

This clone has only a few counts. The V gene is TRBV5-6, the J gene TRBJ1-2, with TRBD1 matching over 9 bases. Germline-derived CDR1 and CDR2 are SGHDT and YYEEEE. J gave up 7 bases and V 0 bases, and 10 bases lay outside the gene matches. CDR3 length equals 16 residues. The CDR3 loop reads CASSLVGTGLGVGYTF. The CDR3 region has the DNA TGTGCCAGCAGCTTGGTCGGGACAGGGTTAGGGGTTGGCTACACCTTC.

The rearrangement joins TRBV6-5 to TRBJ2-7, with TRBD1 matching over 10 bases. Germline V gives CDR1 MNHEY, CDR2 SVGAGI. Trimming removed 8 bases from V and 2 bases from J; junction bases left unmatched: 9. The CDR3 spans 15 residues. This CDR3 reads CASGDRGSGTYEQYF. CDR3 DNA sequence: TGTGCCAGCGGGGACAGGGGCTCTGGAACCTACGAGCAGTACTTC.